One and the same sample provided the 12 T cell receptor beta chains below, sequenced in a study of regulatory and conventional T cells in RAG deficiency. The repertoire was sequenced with immunoSEQ multiplex PCR; TCRdb's copy has only in-frame clones and lacks some. The sample records more than 5,000 clones, less than 95% being singletons. Sample: CD8+ T cells sorted from blood. Receptor source: a human donor with RAG deficiency presenting as severe combined immunodeficiency.

The count of this clone is one. This chain links TRBV9 with TRBJ1-1; weak D call: TRBD1 (6 bases). V was clipped by 4 bases and J by 3 bases, with 10 bases between them. CDR3 size: 13 residues. CDR1 and CDR2 from the germline V gene are SGDLS and YYNGEE. CDR3 nucleotides: TGTGCCAGCAGCTTAGGGGGGGACACTGAAGCTTTCTTT. Its protein is CASSLGGDTEAFF.

V usage is TRBV13 and J usage is TRBJ2-5, with D perhaps matching TRBD2 (6 bases). Looked up from germline, CDR1 is PRHDT and CDR2 is FYEKMQ (reference sequence). The CDR3 loop spans 15 amino acids. V was shortened by 5 bases and J by 0 bases, with 13 bases between the two germline ends. CDR3 bases: TGTGCCAGCAGCCGAACCCCGGGAGACCAAGAGACCCAGTACTTC. Its translation: CASSRTPGDQETQYF.

The J gene is TRBJ1-2, the V gene TRBV4-2; D may be TRBD1 (6 bases). CDR1 and CDR2 (germline): LGHNA, YNFKEQ. The CDR3 has 15 amino acids. V lost 0 bases, J lost 7 bases, and 15 bases lay in between. CDR3 in DNA: TGTGCCAGCAGCCAAGATTTTCGAGGGGGGGGTGGCTACACCTTC. Encoded protein: CASSQDFRGGGGYTF.

The rearrangement joins TRBV9 to TRBJ2-7; 8 bases fit TRBD1. Germline trimming cut 4 bases from V and 6 bases from J; bases unmatched to any gene: 6. This CDR3 contains 13 residues. Germline CDR1 SGDLS, CDR2 YYNGEE. The CDR3 protein is CASSWTGIGEQYF. Written as DNA, the CDR3 is TGTGCCAGCAGCTGGACAGGGATAGGCGAGCAGTACTTC. The full variable domain, with the rest looked up from reference TRBV9 and TRBJ2-7, is DSGVTQTPKHLITATGQRVTLRCSPRSGDLSVYWYQQSLDQGLQFLIQYYNGEERAKGNILERFSAQQFPDLHSELNLSSLELGDSALYFCASSWTGIGEQYFGPGTRLTVT.

The rearrangement joins TRBV5-1 to TRBJ2-2; D ambiguous. Germline CDR1 and CDR2: SGHRS and YFSETQ. V dropped 3 bases and J dropped 4 bases, with 1 base sitting between them. CDR3 length equals 11 residues. The CDR3 DNA sequence: TGCGCCAGCAGCTCCACCGGGGAGCTGTTTTTT. This encodes CASSSTGELFF.

The chain employs TRBV23-1 and TRBJ2-6, with D tentatively TRBD2 (6 bases). TRBV23-1 is assigned to the ORF class and has an uncertain function. This CDR3 has 16 residues. With 6 bases removed from V and 0 bases from J, the gap between germline ends came to 12 bases. The CDR3 is CASRGGERSGANVLTF. CDR3 nucleotides: TGCGCCAGCAGAGGAGGGGAACGCTCTGGGGCCAACGTCCTGACTTTC.

The chain links TRBV4-1 to TRBJ2-7; 8 bases line up with TRBD2. The germline V gene encodes CDR1 MGHRA and CDR2 YSYEKL. CDR3 length equals 13 residues. V gave up 0 bases and J gave up 6 bases; unmatched junction bases: 1. CDR3 protein: CASSQDGGVEQYF. In nucleotides, the CDR3 is TGCGCCAGCAGCCAAGACGGGGGGGTCGAGCAGTACTTC.

CDR3 DNA sequence: TGTGCCAGCAGCTTGGGCGTCGGCTCCTACAATGAGCAGTTCTTC. Translating it yields CASSLGVGSYNEQFF. V gene TRBV7-7 combines with J gene TRBJ2-1; D gene ambiguous. Germline V gene lookup returns CDR1 SSHAT and CDR2 FNYEAQ (reference sequence). The CDR3 has 15 residues. With 3 bases removed from V and 0 bases from J, the gap between germline ends came to 9 bases.

The J gene is TRBJ2-3, the V gene TRBV7-8; tentatively, D is TRBD1 (5 bases). The CDR3 loop spans 16 amino acids. V dropped 7 bases and J dropped 2 bases, with 19 bases sitting between them. Looked up from germline, CDR1 is SGHVS and CDR2 is FQNEAQ. The CDR3 nucleotides read TGTGCCAGCACCCTCCGGGTTAGGGGTTTCACAGATACGCAGTATTTT. Translating gives CASTLRVRGFTDTQYF.

This chain uses TRBV19 with TRBJ2-5; tentatively, D is TRBD2 (5 bases). V was shortened by 3 bases and J by 2 bases, with 10 bases between the two germline ends. The CDR3 contains 14 residues. Germline CDR1 is LNHDA and CDR2 is SQIVND (reference sequence). The chain's CDR3 is CASSMEDGQETQYF. CDR3 coding DNA: TGTGCCAGTAGTATGGAGGACGGACAAGAGACCCAGTACTTC.

The V gene is TRBV7-7, the J gene TRBJ2-1; TRBD1 aligns across 7 bases. The CDR3 contains 15 residues. The V gene's germline CDR1 is SSHAT and CDR2 FNYEAQ (reference sequence). V was pared by 5 bases and J by 2 bases, with 6 bases of the junction left unmatched. The CDR3 loop is CASSRDRSPYNEQFF. CDR3 in DNA: TGTGCCAGCAGCCGGGACAGATCCCCCTACAATGAGCAGTTCTTC.

This clone appeared once. The chain has TRBV7-6 and TRBJ2-3, with D hard to call. The CDR3 covers 15 residues. Germline V gene data show CDR1 as SGHVS and CDR2 as FNYEAQ. Trimming shortened V by 2 bases and J by 3 bases, and 12 bases separated the two germline ends. The CDR3 DNA follows: TGTGCCAGCAGCTTACTATTCAGCCGAACAGATACGCAGTATTTT. Protein sequence: CASSLLFSRTDTQYF.